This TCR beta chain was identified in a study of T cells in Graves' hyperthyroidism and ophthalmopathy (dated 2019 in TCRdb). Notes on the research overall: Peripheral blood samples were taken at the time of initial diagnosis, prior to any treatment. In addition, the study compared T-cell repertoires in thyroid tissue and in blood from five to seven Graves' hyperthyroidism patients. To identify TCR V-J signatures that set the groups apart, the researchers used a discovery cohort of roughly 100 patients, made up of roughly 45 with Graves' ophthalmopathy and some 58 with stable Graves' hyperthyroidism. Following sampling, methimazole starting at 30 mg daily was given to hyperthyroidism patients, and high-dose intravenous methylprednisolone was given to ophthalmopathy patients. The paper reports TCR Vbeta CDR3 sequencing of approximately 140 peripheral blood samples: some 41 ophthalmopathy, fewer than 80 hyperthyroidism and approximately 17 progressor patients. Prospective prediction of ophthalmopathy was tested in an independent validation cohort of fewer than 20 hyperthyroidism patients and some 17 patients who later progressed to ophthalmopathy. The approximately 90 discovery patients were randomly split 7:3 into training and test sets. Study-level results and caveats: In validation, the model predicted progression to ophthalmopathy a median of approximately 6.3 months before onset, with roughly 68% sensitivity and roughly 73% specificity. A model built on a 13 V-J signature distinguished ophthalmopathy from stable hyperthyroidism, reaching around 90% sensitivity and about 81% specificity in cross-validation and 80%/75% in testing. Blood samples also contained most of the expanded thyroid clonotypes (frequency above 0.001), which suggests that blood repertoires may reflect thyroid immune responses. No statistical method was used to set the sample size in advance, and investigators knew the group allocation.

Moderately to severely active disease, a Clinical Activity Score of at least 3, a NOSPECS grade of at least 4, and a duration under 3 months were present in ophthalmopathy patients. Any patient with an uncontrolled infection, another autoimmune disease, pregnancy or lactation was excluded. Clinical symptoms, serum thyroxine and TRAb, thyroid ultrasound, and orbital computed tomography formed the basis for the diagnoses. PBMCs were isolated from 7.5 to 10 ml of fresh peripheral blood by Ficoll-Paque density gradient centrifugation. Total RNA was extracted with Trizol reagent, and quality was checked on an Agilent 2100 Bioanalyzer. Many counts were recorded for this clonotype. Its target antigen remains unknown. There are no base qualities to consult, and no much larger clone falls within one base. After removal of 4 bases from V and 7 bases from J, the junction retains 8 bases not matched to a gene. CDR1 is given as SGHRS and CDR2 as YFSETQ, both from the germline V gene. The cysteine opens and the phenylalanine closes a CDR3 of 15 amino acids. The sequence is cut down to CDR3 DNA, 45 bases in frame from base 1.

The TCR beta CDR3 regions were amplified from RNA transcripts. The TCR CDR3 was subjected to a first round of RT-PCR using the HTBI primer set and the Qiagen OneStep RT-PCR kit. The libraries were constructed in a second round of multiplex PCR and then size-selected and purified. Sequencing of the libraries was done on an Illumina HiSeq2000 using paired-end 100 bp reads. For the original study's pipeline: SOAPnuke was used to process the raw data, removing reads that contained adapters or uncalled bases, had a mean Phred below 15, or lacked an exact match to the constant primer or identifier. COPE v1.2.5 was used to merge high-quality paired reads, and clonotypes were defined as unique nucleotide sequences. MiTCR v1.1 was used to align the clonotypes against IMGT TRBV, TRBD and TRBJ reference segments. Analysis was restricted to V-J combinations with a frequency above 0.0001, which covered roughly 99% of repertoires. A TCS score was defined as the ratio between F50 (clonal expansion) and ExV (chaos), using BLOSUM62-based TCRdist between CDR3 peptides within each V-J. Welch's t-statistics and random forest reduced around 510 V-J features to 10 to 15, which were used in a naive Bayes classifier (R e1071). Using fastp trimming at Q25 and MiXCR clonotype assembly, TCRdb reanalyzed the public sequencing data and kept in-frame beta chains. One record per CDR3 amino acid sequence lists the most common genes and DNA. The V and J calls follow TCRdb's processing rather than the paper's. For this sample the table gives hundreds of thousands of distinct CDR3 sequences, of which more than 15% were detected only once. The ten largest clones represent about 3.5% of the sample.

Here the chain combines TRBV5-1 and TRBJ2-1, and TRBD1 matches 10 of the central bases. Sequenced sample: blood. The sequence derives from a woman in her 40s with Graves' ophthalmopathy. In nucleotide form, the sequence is TGCGCCAGCAGCCCCCCCGGGACAGGGGTGAATGAGCAGTTCTTC. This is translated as CASSPPGTGVNEQFF.